The clone carrying this T cell receptor (beta chain) was observed a few times. The data are from a study of control samples from healthy donors and cancer patients. Only in-frame clones appear in the TCRdb table, and some are missing; sequencing was by immunoSEQ multiplex PCR. The sample lists about 79,000 clones, 93% occurring once. Source material: PBMCs. This TCR was recovered from a middle-aged woman with lung cancer.

CDR3 bases: TGTGCCAGCAGCTTAGATTGGGGCACAGATACGCAGTATTTT. This sequence encodes CASSLDWGTDTQYF. This chain uses TRBV7-2 with TRBJ2-3; D is undetermined. In germline, CDR1 is SGHTA, CDR2 FQGNSA. Trimming stripped 1 base from V and 1 base from J, with 6 bases between. The CDR3 has 14 amino acids. The variable domain in full, completed from reference TRBV7-2 and TRBJ2-3, reads GAGVSQSPSNKVTEKGKDVELRCDPISGHTALYWYRQSLGQGLEFLIYFQGNSAPDKSGLPSDRFSAERTGGSVSTLTIQRTQQEDSAVYLCASSLDWGTDTQYFGPGTRLTVL.